A single sample is the source of the 29 T cell receptor beta chains below, sequenced in a study of T cells in women clearing cervical HPV infection. TCRdb's copy holds only in-frame clones and misses some; the assay was immunoSEQ multiplex PCR. The sample spans roughly 23,000 clones; the ten largest clones claim 4.5% to 6%. The sample taken for sequencing was blood buffy coat. These receptor sequences come from a woman aged 18-69 years with a cervical HPV16 infection that either progressed to CIN3+ or cleared (not recorded which).

Notes on this clone: Sequencing ends 3 residues short of the CDR3 end; the germline J gene provides the rest. The gene calls are TRBV30 and TRBJ1-2; no reliable D call. This CDR3 is 12 amino acids long. Germline CDR1 reads GTSNPN; CDR2 reads SVGIG (reference sequence). V shed 2 bases and J shed 4 bases, with 8 bases lying between them. CDR3: CAWSSTRYGYTF. The CDR3 bases that were read are TGTGCCTGGAGTTCTACTCGCTATGGC.

This CDR3 reads CASTPAGHTDTQYF. CDR3 bases read: TGTGCCAGTACCCCAGCGGGGCACACAGATACG. V usage is TRBV19 and J usage is TRBJ2-3, with 7 bases identical to TRBD2. The CDR3 end falls 3 residues outside the read, so it is completed with the germline J gene. With 7 bases clipped from V and 2 bases from J, the junction kept 6 bases outside the gene matches. Germline CDR1 is LNHDA and CDR2 is SQIVND (reference sequence). This CDR3 is 14 amino acids long.

With respect to this clone: The read comes to an end 3 residues before the CDR3 does, leaving the germline J gene to fill in the end. The genes are TRBV10-3 and TRBJ2-7; D remains unclear. The CDR3 is made up of 13 amino acids. Germline V lookup: CDR1 ENHRY, CDR2 SYGVKD. V was shortened by 3 bases and J by 4 bases, with 10 bases between the two germline ends. CDR3: CAISDPSRYEQYF. Incomplete CDR3 DNA: TGTGCCATCAGTGACCCCTCCCGGTACGAG.

Concerning this clone itself: The missing CDR3 end, 3 residues past where the read stops, is filled in from the germline J gene. V gene TRBV20-1 combines with J gene TRBJ2-1, with 10 bases matching TRBD2. Looked up from germline, CDR1 is DFQATT and CDR2 is SNEGSKA (reference sequence). The CDR3 consists of 16 residues. V shed 3 bases and J 7 bases; nucleotides not matched to a gene: 12. CDR3 DNA, as far as it was read: TGCAGTGCTAGCGGCGGACTAGCGGCCTTTAGTAATGAG. Its protein product is CSASGGLAAFSNE. The complete CDR3 sequence is CSASGGLAAFSNEQFF.

On this clone itself: The missing CDR3 end, 3 residues past where the read stops, is filled in from the germline J gene. The chain carries TRBV7-6 and TRBJ2-5; 7 bases align to TRBD1. Germline-derived CDR1 and CDR2 are SGHVS and FNYEAQ. The V gene end was trimmed by 2 bases and the J gene end by 0 bases; junction bases not matched to a gene: 3. There are 15 residues in the CDR3. CDR3 region: CASSLWDSHQETQYF. CDR3 DNA (partial): TGTGCCAGCAGCTTATGGGACAGCCACCAAGAGACC.

The sequenced CDR3 bases are TGTGCCATCAGGGACAGGGAGCCTGAA. It translates to CAIRDREPE. The full-length CDR3 reads as CAIRDREPEAFF. The chain employs TRBV10-3 and TRBJ1-1; 8 bases align to TRBD1. The observed sequence ends 3 residues before the CDR3 terminus, with the missing tail filled in from the germline J gene. The germline V gene has CDR1 ENHRY and CDR2 SYGVKD. V shed 6 bases, J shed 6 bases, and the junction held 3 bases outside the gene matches. The CDR3 contains 12 residues.

Concerning this clone: From the germline J gene comes the end of the CDR3, since the read stops 3 residues before it. The chain employs TRBV20-1 and TRBJ1-4; no clear D gene. Trimming shortened V by 1 base and J by 4 bases, and 16 bases separated the two germline ends. Germline CDR1 DFQATT, CDR2 SNEGSKA (reference sequence). The CDR3 is 16 amino acids. CDR3 DNA (partial): TGCAGTGCTAGAGTGGCAGGCCGCTTACTTAATGAAAAA. Its protein is CSARVAGRLLNEK. The CDR3 reads in full as CSARVAGRLLNEKLFF.

Of note for this clone: The DNA ends 3 residues before the CDR3 does, and the rest of the CDR3 is filled in from the germline J gene. V usage is TRBV28 and J usage is TRBJ1-1; D is perhaps TRBD1 (6 bases). The CDR3 is 13 residues long. The germline V and J ends were trimmed by 10 bases and 5 bases, with 17 bases remaining between them. Germline V gene lookup returns CDR1 MDHEN and CDR2 SYDVKM. The CDR3 bases that were read are TGTGCCATACAGGGTGAGGTGGTAACTGAA. This codes for CAIQGEVVTE. The entire CDR3 is CAIQGEVVTEAFF.

About this clone: Coverage ceases 3 residues before the CDR3 finishes, and the germline J gene fills in the end. The sample holds other DNA sequences that translate to the same CDR3. This sequence joins TRBV7-8 and TRBJ2-5; D might be TRBD2 (6 bases). The CDR3 has 15 residues. The germline V gene has CDR1 SGHVS and CDR2 FQNEAQ. The sequenced part of the CDR3 DNA is TGTGCCAGCAGCTTGGGGACTGGACGCACAGATACC. Its translation: CASSLGTGRTDT. The CDR3 as a whole reads CASSLGTGRTDTQYF.

In regard to this clone: Read data end 3 residues before the CDR3 end; the end is taken from the germline J gene. The chain couples TRBV18 to TRBJ1-4; no definite D call. Germline CDR1 KGHSH, CDR2 LQKENI. The CDR3 extends over 14 amino acids. The chain's CDR3 is CASSQSSYNSPLFF. The CDR3 DNA, read in part, is TGTGCCAGCTCACAGAGCTCCTATAATTCACCA.

The sequenced part of the CDR3 DNA is TGCGCCAGCAGTGTAGGACTAGCAACAGATACG. This gives the protein CASSVGLATDT. The entire CDR3 protein is CASSVGLATDTQYF. The gene calls are TRBV10-1 and TRBJ2-3; TRBD2 aligns across 8 bases. The CDR3 end is not reached by the read, which stops 3 residues before it; the germline J gene fills it in. The CDR3 has 14 amino acids. Germline V lookup: CDR1 WNHNN, CDR2 SYGVQD (reference sequence). The ends lost 4 bases at V and 3 bases at J; junction bases unmatched: 3.

Notes on this clone: The CDR3 end falls 3 residues outside the read, so it is completed with the germline J gene. The V call is TRBV10-3, the J call TRBJ2-5; 9 bases are shared with TRBD1. With 10 bases clipped from V and 4 bases from J, the junction kept 7 bases outside the gene matches. The CDR3 length is 13 residues. Germline CDR1 ENHRY, CDR2 SYGVKD. The CDR3 protein is CATGQGQGETQYF. Incomplete CDR3 DNA: TGTGCCACGGGACAGGGTCAGGGAGAGACC.

Turning to this clone: The read ends 3 residues before the CDR3 terminus; that terminus is restored from the germline J gene. This rearrangement joins TRBV18 to TRBJ2-7, with D maybe TRBD2 (5 bases). Trimming removed 2 bases from V and 3 bases from J, with 8 bases in between. Germline V gene data show CDR1 as KGHSH and CDR2 as LQKENI. This CDR3 contains 13 residues. Incomplete CDR3 DNA: TGTGCCAGCTCACCATCGGGGAACTACGAG. It translates to CASSPSGNYE. Given in full, the CDR3 is CASSPSGNYEQYF.

About this clone: Read coverage stops 3 residues before the CDR3 terminus; the germline J gene supplies the remainder. The chain joins TRBV5-1 to TRBJ2-3, with D hard to call. The CDR3 consists of 15 residues. Germline V gives CDR1 SGHRS, CDR2 YFSETQ. The CDR3 reads CASSATSSYQETQYF. The sequenced part of the CDR3 DNA is TGCGCCAGCAGCGCAACTTCATCGTACCAAGAGACG.

Points on this clone: The read falls 3 residues short of the CDR3 end, and the missing part is taken from the germline J gene. The rearrangement links TRBV7-9 to TRBJ2-5; weak D call: TRBD1 (6 bases). Trimming shortened V by 2 bases and J by 0 bases, and 7 bases separated the two germline ends. The CDR3 has 14 residues. Germline CDR1 SEHNR, CDR2 FQNEAQ (reference sequence). The covered CDR3 bases are TGTGCCAGCAGCTTACAGGGGAACCAAGAGACC. It specifies CASSLQGNQET. The full CDR3 is CASSLQGNQETQYF.

About this clone: The read terminates 3 residues before the CDR3 end, so the remaining end is supplied by the germline J gene. The V and J genes are TRBV13 and TRBJ2-1, with TRBD2 identical over 8 bases. CDR3 size: 17 residues. Looked up from germline, CDR1 is PRHDT and CDR2 is FYEKMQ (reference sequence). V lost 5 bases, J lost 0 bases, and 9 bases stayed unmatched. This chain's CDR3 is CASSPRGALSSYNEQFF. The CDR3 bases that were read are TGTGCCAGCAGCCCGCGGGGGGCCCTAAGCTCCTACAATGAG.

Turning to this clone: Read coverage stops 3 residues before the CDR3 terminus; the germline J gene supplies the remainder. The genes are TRBV23-1 and TRBJ1-6; D uncertain. TRBV23-1 is assigned to the ORF class and has an uncertain function. The CDR3 consists of 16 residues. Trimming left V 6 bases short and J 1 base short, with 13 bases between. The CDR3 loop reads CASSPPPTSYNSPLHF. The sequenced part of the CDR3 DNA is TGCGCCAGCAGCCCGCCCCCTACTTCCTATAATTCACCC.

Concerning this clone itself: The read terminates 3 residues before the CDR3 end, so the remaining end is supplied by the germline J gene. The rearrangement links TRBV6-4 to TRBJ1-6; possible D gene TRBD1, 6 bases. This CDR3 has 15 residues. The V gene lost 6 bases and the J gene lost 1 base, with 10 bases spanning the gap. Looked up from germline, CDR1 is MRHNA and CDR2 is SNTAGT. CDR3: CASSVDRSYNSPLHF. CDR3 DNA (partial): TGTGCCAGCAGCGTAGACAGGTCCTATAATTCACCC.

Notes on this clone: The CDR3 goes on 3 residues after the read ends, and that part is filled in from the germline J gene. V usage is TRBV20-1 and J usage is TRBJ1-6, with D possibly TRBD1 on 6 matching bases. With 7 bases removed from V and 12 bases from J, the gap between germline ends came to 19 bases. CDR3 length equals 13 residues. Germline V gene sequence: CDR1 DFQATT, CDR2 SNEGSKA (reference sequence). Incomplete CDR3 DNA: TGCAGTGTCTTGAACAGGGAAAGCAAACCC. It is translated as CSVLNRESKP. The full CDR3 sequence reads CSVLNRESKPLHF.

Measured by frequency, this clone is medium-sized. The read terminates 3 residues ahead of where the CDR3 ends, so the germline J gene completes it. V gene TRBV14 combines with J gene TRBJ2-2, with TRBD2 as a possible D gene (5 bases). V was shortened by 1 base and J by 4 bases, with 7 bases between the two germline ends. Germline V gives CDR1 SGHDN, CDR2 FVKESK. The CDR3 length is 14 residues. CDR3 DNA, as far as it was read: TGTGCCAGCAGCCAAGGGCGGGCCACCGGGGAG. It codes for CASSQGRATGE. The full CDR3 is CASSQGRATGELFF.

Details on this clone: The read gets to within 3 residues of the CDR3 end, and the germline J gene fills in the rest. The chain uses TRBV5-1 and TRBJ1-2, with D maybe TRBD1 (5 bases). This CDR3 comprises 15 residues. The ends were cut back, 4 bases at V and 6 bases at J, with 19 bases in the middle. Germline CDR1 reads SGHRS; CDR2 reads YFSETQ. The covered CDR3 bases are TGCGCCAGCAGCCCGGGGACTTTTTGGGGGGATGGC. Protein sequence: CASSPGTFWGDG. The whole CDR3 region reads CASSPGTFWGDGYTF.

Points on this clone: The read is 3 residues too short to cover the CDR3 end, so that end is filled in from the germline J gene. This chain links TRBV11-1 with TRBJ2-7, with 8 nucleotides matching TRBD1. With V trimmed by 4 bases and J by 6 bases, 11 bases remained unmatched. Germline V CDR1 and CDR2: SGHAT, FQDESV (reference sequence). The CDR3 loop spans 15 amino acids. This CDR3 reads CASSSTRRGRSEQYF. The covered CDR3 bases are TGTGCCAGCAGCTCCACCCGCAGGGGGCGCTCCGAG.

As to this clone: The read is 3 residues too short to cover the CDR3 end, so that end is filled in from the germline J gene. V gene TRBV4-2 combines with J gene TRBJ1-2, with a weak D call TRBD1 (5 bases). Trimming pared 0 bases from V and 3 bases from J, leaving 14 bases between. Germline V CDR1 and CDR2: LGHNA, YNFKEQ. The CDR3 is made up of 16 amino acids. The CDR3 here is CASSQDLRVLDYGYTF. Partial CDR3 DNA: TGTGCCAGCAGCCAAGATCTCAGGGTTTTGGACTATGGC.

About this clone: The missing CDR3 end, 3 residues past where the read stops, is filled in from the germline J gene. This sequence joins TRBV5-4 and TRBJ2-7; 8 nucleotides match TRBD1. Germline V gene lookup returns CDR1 SGHNT and CDR2 YYREEE (reference sequence). There are 16 residues in the CDR3. V gave up 2 bases and J gave up 2 bases; unmatched junction bases: 9. The part of the CDR3 DNA that was read is TGTGCCAGCAGCTTTGGCGCAGGGGGCGAAACCTACGAG. Translation gives CASSFGAGGETYE. The whole CDR3 reads CASSFGAGGETYEQYF. Variable domain in full (rest from reference TRBV5-4 and TRBJ2-7): ETGVTQSPTHLIKTRGQQVTLRCSSQSGHNTVSWYQQALGQGPQFIFQYYREEENGRGNFPPRFSGLQFPNYSSELNVNALELDDSALYLCASSFGAGGETYEQYFGPGTRLTVT.

Remarks on this clone: With the read ending 3 residues before the CDR3 end, the germline J gene is used to fill in that end. This chain joins TRBV19 and TRBJ1-1; D remains unclear. Germline V lookup: CDR1 LNHDA, CDR2 SQIVND (reference sequence). With 3 bases removed from V and 6 bases from J, the gap between germline ends came to 8 bases. The length of the CDR3 is 12 residues. The CDR3 sequence is CASSMARSEAFF. The part of the CDR3 DNA that was read is TGTGCCAGTAGTATGGCCAGGTCTGAA.

As for this clone: The read ends 3 residues before the CDR3 terminus; that terminus is restored from the germline J gene. The V gene is TRBV11-2, the J gene TRBJ1-1; no clear D gene. CDR3 length: 15 amino acids. Germline V lookup: CDR1 SGHAT, CDR2 FQNNGV. CDR3 region: CASSLDELEGREAFF. CDR3 DNA (partial): TGTGCCAGCAGCTTAGATGAGCTAGAAGGCAGAGAA.

For this clone: The CDR3 is cut off 3 residues early in the read; its end comes from the germline J gene. The chain combines TRBV7-2 with TRBJ2-5, with TRBD2 matching over 10 bases. The CDR3 has 15 amino acids. Per germline, CDR1 SGHTA and CDR2 FQGNSA. The V segment lost 1 base and the J segment 7 bases; nucleotides outside the gene matches: 6. CDR3 bases read: TGTGCCAGCAGCTTAGTGGCTAGCGGGAGTGGGACC. Encoded protein: CASSLVASGSGT. The entire CDR3 reads CASSLVASGSGTQYF. The full variable domain, its missing parts supplied by reference TRBV7-2 and TRBJ2-5, is GAGVSQSPSNKVTEKGKDVELRCDPISGHTALYWYRQSLGQGLEFLIYFQGNSAPDKSGLPSDRFSAERTGGSVSTLTIQRTQQEDSAVYLCASSLVASGSGTQYFGPGTRLLVL.

The CDR3 protein is CASTGGGIGWPNQPQHF. The sequenced part of the CDR3 DNA is TGTGCCTCGACAGGGGGCGGGATAGGGTGGCCCAATCAGCCC. This rearrangement joins TRBV30 to TRBJ1-5, with 10 bases lining up with TRBD1. The read terminates 3 residues ahead of where the CDR3 ends, so the germline J gene completes it. Trimming at V came to 7 bases and at J to 3 bases, leaving 15 bases not matched to a gene. The CDR3 has 17 amino acids. Germline loops: CDR1 GTSNPN, CDR2 SVGIG (reference sequence).

The CDR3 loop is CSVTGGRGNTGELFF. The covered CDR3 bases are TGCAGCGTGACCGGAGGGCGGGGAAACACCGGGGAG. The rearrangement uses TRBV29-1 and TRBJ2-2, with a possible D match to TRBD2 (6 bases). Sequencing ends 3 residues short of the CDR3 end; the germline J gene provides the rest. There are 15 residues in the CDR3. CDR1 and CDR2 (germline): SQVTM, ANQGSEA. V was cut by 6 bases and J by 2 bases, with 16 bases left in between.